Reported below is one T cell receptor (beta chain). The V gene's germline CDR1 is WSHSY and CDR2 SAAADI. The CDR3 covers 12 residues. The V gene end was trimmed by 8 bases and the J gene end by 7 bases; junction bases not matched to a gene: 3. The diagnoses drew upon clinical symptoms, serum thyroxine and TRAb, thyroid ultrasound and orbital computed tomography. The sample is drawn from a study of T cells in Graves' hyperthyroidism and ophthalmopathy. Study in general: Before treatment of any kind, peripheral blood was taken at initial diagnosis.

What was amplified from RNA transcripts were TCR beta CDR3 regions. Primed by the HTBI set, a first-round RT-PCR was run on the TCR CDR3. One entry per CDR3 protein results from TCRdb running MiXCR on the multiplex PCR reads. The sample has a few hundred thousand distinct CDR3 sequences; about an eighth are singletons. Sequencing input: blood. This TCR was recovered from a woman under 30 with Graves' hyperthyroidism. The gene calls are TRBV10-2 and TRBJ1-5; 9 bases map to TRBD1. The CDR3 nucleotides are TGCGCCAGCGGGACAGGGCAACAGCCCCAGCATTTT. Amino acid sequence: CASGTGQQPQHF.